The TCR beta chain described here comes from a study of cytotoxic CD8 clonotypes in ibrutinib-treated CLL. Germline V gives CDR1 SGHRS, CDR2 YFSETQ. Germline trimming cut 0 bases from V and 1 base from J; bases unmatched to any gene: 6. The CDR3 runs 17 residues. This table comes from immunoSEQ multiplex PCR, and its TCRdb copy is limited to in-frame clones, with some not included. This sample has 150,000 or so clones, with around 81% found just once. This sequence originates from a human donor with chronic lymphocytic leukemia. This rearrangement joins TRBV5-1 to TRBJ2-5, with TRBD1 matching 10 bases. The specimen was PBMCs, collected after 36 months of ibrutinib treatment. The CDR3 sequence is CASSLAGTGAGQETQYF. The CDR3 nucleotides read TGCGCCAGCAGCTTGGCCGGGACAGGGGCCGGCCAAGAGACCCAGTACTTC.